These T cell receptor beta chains were read from a single sample in a study of control samples from healthy donors and cancer patients. Measured with immunoSEQ multiplex PCR; TCRdb has only the in-frame clones, and not every one. Altogether approximately 100,000 clones are present, roughly 89% being singletons, with the ten largest covering around 3%. The sequenced sample consisted of blood. These receptors originate from a human donor in good health. The donor label of this sample is uncertain. Each CDR3 is given with its conserved first and last residue. The D gene is left open where the match is weak. Part of the rows lack a size; the others show once, few, many or a class for expanded clones.

v_gene	j_gene	d_gene	abundance	CDR3aa	CDR3nt
TRBV3-1/TRBV3-2	TRBJ2-7	NA	few	CASSQGVGGLSEQYF	TGTGCCAGCAGCCAGGGCGTGGGGGGGCTGAGCGAGCAGTACTTC
TRBV19	TRBJ2-3	NA	NA	CASSIDLMGDTQYF	TGTGCCAGTAGTATAGATTTAATGGGAGATACGCAGTATTTT
TRBV7-2	TRBJ1-2	NA	NA	CASSLAQGTFGYTF	TGTGCCAGCAGCTTAGCACAGGGTACTTTTGGCTACACCTTC
TRBV2	TRBJ1-2	NA	NA	CANRGGSYTF	TGTGCCAACCGGGGGGGGAGCTACACCTTC
TRBV2	TRBJ1-5	NA	NA	CASSESRVNQPQHF	TGTGCCAGCAGTGAGTCAAGGGTTAATCAGCCCCAGCATTTT
TRBV27	TRBJ2-1	NA	NA	CASSPPFGGNAGFNEQFF	TGTGCCAGCAGTCCCCCCTTTGGGGGAAATGCGGGATTCAATGAGCAGTTCTTC
TRBV5-1	TRBJ2-3	TRBD2	NA	CASSLGGGGSTDTQYF	TGCGCCAGCAGCTTGGGAGGCGGGGGGAGCACAGATACGCAGTATTTT
TRBV19	TRBJ1-2	NA	once	CASSIVMRTAGYTF	TGTGCCAGTAGTATAGTAATGAGGACGGCCGGCTACACCTTC
TRBV27	TRBJ1-5	NA	NA	CASRQDRNQPQHF	TGTGCCAGCAGGCAGGATCGCAATCAGCCCCAGCATTTT
TRBV19	TRBJ1-3	NA	NA	CASSEQRGNSIYF	TGTGCCAGTAGTGAACAGAGGGGAAACTCCATATATTTT
TRBV24-1	TRBJ2-5	TRBD1	NA	CATSDGTGYQETQYF	TGTGCCACCAGTGACGGGACAGGGTACCAAGAGACCCAGTACTTC
TRBV3-1/TRBV3-2	TRBJ1-5	NA	NA	CASSYGQSGQPQHF	TGTGCCAGCAGCTATGGACAGTCCGGTCAGCCCCAGCATTTT
TRBV2	TRBJ1-6	NA	NA	CASSEVNSPLHF	TGTGCCAGCAGTGAAGTAAATTCACCCCTCCACTTT
TRBV7-3	TRBJ1-1	NA	NA	CASSLDSDTEAFF	TGTGCCAGCAGCTTAGACAGTGACACTGAAGCTTTCTTT
TRBV6-5	TRBJ1-1	NA	NA	CASGPLRSLNTEAFF	TGTGCCAGCGGACCCTTGAGGTCCCTGAACACTGAAGCTTTCTTT
TRBV30	TRBJ1-3	NA	NA	CAWSPGGNTIYF	TGTGCCTGGAGCCCGGGGGGAAACACCATATATTTT
TRBV6-6	TRBJ2-5	TRBD2	NA	CASSDGTNLQETQYF	TGTGCCAGCAGTGACGGGACTAACCTCCAAGAGACCCAGTACTTC
TRBV18	TRBJ2-2	NA	NA	CASSPKWAQGLNTGELFF	TGTGCCAGCTCACCTAAATGGGCCCAGGGCCTGAACACCGGGGAGCTGTTTTTT
TRBV19	TRBJ2-3	TRBD2	NA	CASSLGTSGGSDTQYF	TGTGCCAGTAGTCTCGGGACTAGCGGGGGTTCAGATACGCAGTATTTT
TRBV6-5	TRBJ1-1	NA	NA	CAARGPTEAFF	TGTGCCGCGCGGGGTCCTACTGAAGCTTTCTTT
TRBV12-3/TRBV12-4	TRBJ1-6	NA	NA	CASSLSNSPLHF	TGTGCCAGCAGTTTATCGAATTCACCCCTCCACTTT
TRBV25-1	TRBJ1-1	TRBD1	few	CASSEYPRQGAWGTEAFF	TGTGCCAGCAGTGAATATCCCCGACAGGGGGCATGGGGAACTGAAGCTTTCTTT
TRBV6-5	TRBJ1-1	TRBD1	NA	CASSNRGRNTEAFF	TGTGCCAGCAGCAACAGGGGGAGGAACACTGAAGCTTTCTTT
TRBV10-3	TRBJ2-2	TRBD1	once	CAMTGDRGNTGELFF	TGTGCCATGACAGGTGACAGGGGGAACACCGGGGAGCTGTTTTTT
TRBV11-2	TRBJ1-2	TRBD1	NA	CASSFGDRGFHTF	TGTGCCAGCAGCTTTGGGGACAGGGGGTTCCACACCTTC
TRBV11-2	TRBJ1-1	TRBD1	NA	CASRSIRGRGTEAFF	TGTGCCAGCAGATCCATCAGGGGGCGAGGCACTGAAGCTTTCTTT
TRBV7-6	TRBJ2-7	TRBD1	NA	CASRGRTGPLDEQYF	TGTGCCAGCAGGGGACGGACAGGGCCCTTGGACGAGCAGTACTTC
TRBV30	TRBJ2-2	NA	NA	CAWSPVGYTGELFF	TGTGCCTGGAGTCCAGTGGGGTACACCGGGGAGCTGTTTTTT